The 18 T cell receptor beta chains listed next were all sequenced from one sample in a study of OX40 agonist ivuxolimab in advanced cancers. Generated by immunoSEQ multiplex PCR, the TCRdb table keeps only in-frame clones and is missing some. This table has roughly 70,000 clones, 75% to 90% appearing once. Sequencing used CD4+ or CD8+ T cells sorted from blood, obtained in a trial of the OX40 agonist ivuxolimab. All receptors come from an adult with an advanced solid tumor such as melanoma, head and neck, liver or kidney cancer.

The genes are TRBV5-1 and TRBJ1-1; the match to TRBD1 covers 7 bases. The CDR3 totals 14 residues. Germline CDR1 is SGHRS and CDR2 is YFSETQ. With 4 bases clipped from V and 3 bases from J, the junction kept 6 bases outside the gene matches. The CDR3 protein is CASSGRDSYTEAFF. The CDR3 nucleotides read TGCGCCAGCAGCGGCCGGGACAGTTACACTGAAGCTTTCTTT.

The chain employs TRBV4-1 and TRBJ1-2, with D uncertain. The V end lost 0 bases, the J end lost 8 bases, and 16 bases lay between the germline ends. The CDR3 totals 15 residues. CDR1 is MGHRA and CDR2 is YSYEKL in the germline V gene. The CDR3 DNA reads as TGCGCCAGCAGCCAAGATGATGTGTTTATCCCCGGCTACACCTTC. Amino acid sequence: CASSQDDVFIPGYTF.

The chain uses TRBV27 and TRBJ1-4, with D possibly TRBD1 on 6 matching bases. CDR3 size: 16 residues. Deletions cut 6 bases from V and 7 bases from J, with 21 bases between. In germline, CDR1 is MNHEY, CDR2 SMNVEV (reference sequence). CDR3 sequence (DNA): TGTGCCAGCAGAACCGGACAGACCCTGGGTAGTGAAAAACTGTTTTTT. This sequence encodes CASRTGQTLGSEKLFF.

The V and J genes are TRBV18 and TRBJ1-4; tentatively, D is TRBD1 (5 bases). CDR1 is KGHSH and CDR2 is LQKENI in the germline V gene. V dropped 3 bases and J dropped 6 bases, with 14 bases sitting between them. CDR3 length: 15 amino acids. CDR3 sequence: CASSPGTRGDEKLFF. In DNA, the CDR3 is TGTGCCAGCTCACCCGGGACCCGAGGGGATGAAAAACTGTTTTTT.

The rearrangement uses TRBV10-2 and TRBJ2-3, with 10 bases identical to TRBD2. The ends lost 7 bases at V and 6 bases at J; junction bases unmatched: 16. Germline V lookup: CDR1 WSHSY, CDR2 SAAADI. The CDR3 spans 17 residues. The CDR3 nucleotides are TGCGCCAGCAAACCGGAGAGGCTAGCGGGGGCTCTGGATACGCAGTATTTT. It codes for CASKPERLAGALDTQYF.

V is TRBV21-1 and J is TRBJ1-1. TRBV21-1 corresponds to a pseudogene. The CDR3 length is 14 residues. For the CDR3, the DNA is TGTGCCAGCAGCAAACTTGGCGCGAACACTGAAGCTTTCTTT. This codes for CASSKLGANTEAFF.

The chain recombines TRBV2 with TRBJ1-1; D remains unclear. The germline V gene encodes CDR1 SNHLY and CDR2 FYNNEI. The V end was cut by 7 bases, the J end by 0 bases, with 3 bases between. The CDR3 is 11 residues long. This CDR3 is CASKLNTEAFF. CDR3 bases: TGTGCCAGCAAATTGAACACTGAAGCTTTCTTT.

The chain recombines TRBV18 with TRBJ1-5, with a weak D call TRBD1 (6 bases). Trimming pared 2 bases from V and 6 bases from J, leaving 14 bases between. In germline, CDR1 is KGHSH, CDR2 LQKENI. CDR3 length: 15 residues. The CDR3 DNA reads TGTGCCAGCTCACCATATCCAGGGGAGAGTCAGCCCCAGCATTTT. Translation: CASSPYPGESQPQHF. The full variable domain, with the rest looked up from reference TRBV18 and TRBJ1-5, is NAGVMQNPRHLVRRRGQEARLRCSPMKGHSHVYWYRQLPEEGLKFMVYLQKENIIDESGMPKERFSAEFPKEGPSILRIQQVVRGDSAAYFCASSPYPGESQPQHFGDGTRLSIL.

V and J are TRBV4-2 and TRBJ2-1, with D hard to call. In germline, CDR1 is LGHNA, CDR2 YNFKEQ. The CDR3 has 12 residues. The V gene lost 1 base and the J gene lost 7 bases, with 5 bases spanning the gap. This CDR3 is CASSQGGNEQFF. The CDR3 DNA reads TGTGCCAGCAGCCAAGGAGGAAATGAGCAGTTCTTC.

Comments on this clone: At the DNA level, this CDR3 is encoded by other sequences in the same sample as well. The chain employs TRBV5-4 and TRBJ1-2; D may be TRBD1 (5 bases). Per the germline V gene, CDR1 is SGHNT and CDR2 is YYREEE (reference sequence). V lost 3 bases, J lost 6 bases, and 9 bases lay in between. This CDR3 is 12 amino acids long. The CDR3 spells CASSSDRDGYTF. Here the CDR3 DNA reads TGTGCCAGCAGCTCTGACAGAGATGGCTACACCTTC.

This chain links TRBV10-3 with TRBJ2-7; D uncertain. Trimming left V 11 bases short and J 6 bases short, with 23 bases between. CDR3 length: 14 amino acids. The germline CDR1 and CDR2 sequences are ENHRY and SYGVKD. The CDR3 DNA follows: TGTGCCGCCAGCCCTCGGGCCGAACGCGTCGAGCAGTACTTC. It encodes CAASPRAERVEQYF.

V is TRBV5-4 and J is TRBJ2-1; D call uncertain. Trimming took 0 bases from V and 0 from J, leaving 10 bases between them. The CDR3 runs 16 residues. Germline values: CDR1 SGHNT, CDR2 YYREEE (reference sequence). The CDR3 spells CASSLAGDASYNEQFF. The CDR3 bases are TGTGCCAGCAGCTTGGCTGGCGATGCCTCCTACAATGAGCAGTTCTTC. Full variable domain (remainder filled in from reference TRBV5-4 and TRBJ2-1): ETGVTQSPTHLIKTRGQQVTLRCSSQSGHNTVSWYQQALGQGPQFIFQYYREEENGRGNFPPRFSGLQFPNYSSELNVNALELDDSALYLCASSLAGDASYNEQFFGPGTRLTVL.

V and J are TRBV25-1 and TRBJ1-1; unclear D gene. This CDR3 contains 11 residues. V gave up 6 bases and J gave up 11 bases, with 13 bases separating them. CDR1 is MGHDK, CDR2 SYGVNS, per germline. The CDR3 DNA is TGTGCCAGCAGCGAGAGAAGGGAGGCTTTCTTT. Its translation: CASSERREAFF.

This clone was detected a few times. The rearrangement joins TRBV28 to TRBJ2-3; D call uncertain. Germline V gene sequence: CDR1 MDHEN, CDR2 SYDVKM. V was trimmed by 10 bases and J by 3 bases, leaving 8 bases between them. There are 11 residues in the CDR3. This CDR3 reads CATSRTDTQYF. CDR3 bases: TGTGCCACTAGTCGTACAGATACGCAGTATTTT. The full variable domain, rest sourced from reference TRBV28 and TRBJ2-3, is DVKVTQSSRYLVKRTGEKVFLECVQDMDHENMFWYRQDPGLGLRLIYFSYDVKMKEKGDIPEGYSVSREKKERFSLILESASTNQTSMYLCATSRTDTQYFGPGTRLTVL.

J is TRBJ2-5 and V is TRBV7-2; D is undetermined. The J call is in doubt because the DNA end fits TRBJ2-7 better. From germline, CDR1 is SGHTA and CDR2 FQGNSA. The CDR3 sequence is 13 residues long. The CDR3 reads CASSSFVSYEQYF. The CDR3 nucleotides are TGTGCCAGCAGCTCTTTCGTATCCTACGAGCAGTACTTC.

The V call is TRBV15, the J call TRBJ2-2; D gene unclear. Trimming shortened V by 0 bases and J by 11 bases, and 13 bases separated the two germline ends. The CDR3 has 14 amino acids. The V gene's germline CDR1 is LNHNV and CDR2 YYDKDF (reference sequence). The CDR3 nucleotides are TGTGCCACCAGCAGAGATCTCCCGCCCAGTGAGCTGTTTTTT. Its protein product is CATSRDLPPSELFF.

V is TRBV11-2 and J is TRBJ2-3; 7 bases align to TRBD2. Germline CDR1 is SGHAT and CDR2 is FQNNGV. This CDR3 contains 15 residues. The V gene end was trimmed by 5 bases and the J gene end by 6 bases; junction bases not matched to a gene: 11. The CDR3 spells CASSTSGVPTDTQYF. The CDR3, as DNA: TGTGCCAGCAGCACCAGCGGGGTCCCCACCGATACGCAGTATTTT.

The chain combines TRBV7-8 with TRBJ1-3, with 7 nucleotides matching TRBD1. Looked up from germline, CDR1 is SGHVS and CDR2 is FQNEAQ. V was clipped by 4 bases and J by 0 bases; unmatched bases: 3. This CDR3 is 15 amino acids long. The CDR3 sequence is CASSWDRSSGNTIYF. The CDR3 DNA follows: TGTGCCAGCAGCTGGGACAGATCCTCTGGAAACACCATATATTTT.